The T cell receptor beta chain under discussion was sequenced for a study of blood T cell repertoires in COVID-19. Authors' analysis steps: The assay estimated nucleated cells by amplifying reference gene primers. Data came from immunoSEQ multiplex PCR; TCRdb stores just in-frame clones and leaves some out. For V, J and clone size, that table is used; D and trimming come from the DNA. This table has some 270,000 clones, roughly 86% appearing once. There are 14 residues in the CDR3. From germline, CDR1 is MNHEY and CDR2 SVGAGI. V dropped 6 bases and J dropped 4 bases, with 13 bases sitting between them.

The sample taken for sequencing was peripheral blood. The clonotype was recovered from a man in his forties with active or convalescent COVID-19. J is TRBJ1-3 and V is TRBV6-5; D remains ambiguous. CDR3 sequence reads: CASSSEITGNTIYF. The DNA of the CDR3 is TGTGCCAGCAGCTCCGAGATAACGGGAAACACCATATATTTT.